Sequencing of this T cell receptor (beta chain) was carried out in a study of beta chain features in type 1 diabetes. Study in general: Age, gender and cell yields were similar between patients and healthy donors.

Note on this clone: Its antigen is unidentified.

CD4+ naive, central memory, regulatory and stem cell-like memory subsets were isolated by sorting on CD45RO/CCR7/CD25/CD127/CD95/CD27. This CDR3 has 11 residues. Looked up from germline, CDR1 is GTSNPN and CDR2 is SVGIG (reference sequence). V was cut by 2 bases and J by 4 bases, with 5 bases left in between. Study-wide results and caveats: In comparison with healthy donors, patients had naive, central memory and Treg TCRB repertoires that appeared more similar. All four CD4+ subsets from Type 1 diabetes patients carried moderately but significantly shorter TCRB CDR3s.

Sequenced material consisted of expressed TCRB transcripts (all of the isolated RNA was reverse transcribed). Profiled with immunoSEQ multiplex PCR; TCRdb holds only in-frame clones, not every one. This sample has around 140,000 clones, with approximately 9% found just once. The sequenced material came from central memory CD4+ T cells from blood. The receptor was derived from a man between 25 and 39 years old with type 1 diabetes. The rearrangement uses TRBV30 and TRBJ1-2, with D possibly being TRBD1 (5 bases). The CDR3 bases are TGTGCCTGGAGTACAGGCTATGGCTACACCTTC. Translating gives CAWSTGYGYTF.